The present TCR beta chain was sequenced within a study of cytomegalovirus exposure and HLA in healthy donors. Primers for the PCR totalled 60 Vbeta and 13 Jbeta. Profiled with immunoSEQ multiplex PCR; TCRdb holds only in-frame clones, not every one. The table includes about 200,000 clones, about 79% detected once. Findings and caveats of the study: At a 0.05 false discovery rate, a later analysis found some 17,000 TCR beta sequences to be associated with HLA alleles.

This clone has more than one count but fewer than ten. Its antigen is unknown. The V gene lost 3 bases and the J gene lost 5 bases, with 8 bases spanning the gap. Germline loops: CDR1 SNHLY, CDR2 FYNNEI. The CDR3 runs to 12 residues. This chain links TRBV2 with TRBJ2-7; D is uncertain. Sequencing input: PBMCs. The receptor was isolated from a male donor in good health and CMV-seronegative. The CDR3 loop reads CASSEAGNEQYF. CDR3 bases: TGTGCCAGCAGTGAGGCAGGAAACGAGCAGTACTTC.